This T cell receptor beta chain stems from a study of control samples from healthy donors and cancer patients. Germline CDR1 is MNHEY and CDR2 is SVGEGT. CDR3 length: 14 amino acids. The V gene lost 2 bases and the J gene lost 2 bases, with 10 bases spanning the gap. The method was immunoSEQ multiplex PCR; TCRdb's version includes in-frame clones alone and lacks a portion of them. The sample includes just over 150,000 clones, about 94% of them seen just once. V and J are TRBV6-2 or TRBV6-3 and TRBJ2-7; no definite D call. The clonotype comes from a woman between 40 and 55 years old in good health. The sequenced material came from blood. The CDR3 loop is CASSYLGLTYEQYF. The DNA of the CDR3 is TGTGCCAGCAGTTACCTGGGCCTTACCTACGAGCAGTACTTC.